This T cell receptor beta chain is drawn from a study of T cell responses to AZD1222 COVID-19 vaccine. Overall study findings and caveats: Only six AZD1222 recipients tested seropositive at baseline. Spike-specific TCRs gained breadth and depth after people received two AZD1222 doses. Spike-spanning, vaccine-associated CD4 TCRs were dominant at 160-218 and 743-854.

Timing groups of about 4 and about 12 weeks for second doses were pooled. Germline assignment: CDR1 MGHRA and CDR2 YSYEKL. V lost 1 base, J lost 0 bases, and 9 bases stayed unmatched. This CDR3 is built from 19 residues. Assay used: immunoSEQ multiplex PCR; TCRdb lists only in-frame clones, some missing. The repertoire has some 79,000 clones, 80% to 90% of them found once; the top ten carry about 12%. Concerning this clone itself: Its antigen remains unidentified.

The receptor was isolated from an adult who received the AZD1222 COVID-19 vaccine. This specimen was peripheral blood, taken 28 days after the second AZD1222 dose. This chain joins TRBV4-1 and TRBJ1-5, with 10 bases that match TRBD1. CDR3 sequence reads: CASSQGIGTGVGSNQPQHF. CDR3 in DNA: TGCGCCAGCAGCCAAGGGATTGGGACAGGGGTAGGTAGCAATCAGCCCCAGCATTTT.